The following is a T cell receptor beta chain sequence with its context. Its antigen is still unknown. Base qualities are not at hand, and no much larger clone is one base apart. The immunoSEQ Assay, which uses bias-controlled multiplex PCR amplification of genomic DNA, was used to profile TCRbeta CDR3 regions. The study's own analysis went as follows. To quantify the absolute abundance of each unique TCRbeta CDR3 region, the sequences were collapsed and filtered. Differential abundance was tested with a binomial (Fisher-equivalent) model and with a beta-binomial model adding time-dependent variance fitted from healthy donors. Clones with fewer than 5 combined templates were removed, and differential abundance was called for clones with a Benjamini-Hochberg FDR below 0.01. Beta-binomial variance was modeled as a function of total template count across the two samples using the form v = (b*log(k)+a)^2. In its TCRdb copy, this immuneACCESS table keeps in-frame sequences only and misses some clones. Where compared with another copy, unresolved V genes explain less than half of these, and the others have no known cause. V and J calls and clone size come straight from that table; D and trimming were deduced from the DNA. Within this sample are 75,000 to 90,000 clones, with around nine tenths of them counted one time only. Approximately 7% of the sample rests with the top ten.

For this chain, trimming is 5 bases at the V end and 4 bases at the J end, and the number of junction bases without a gene match is 4. The CDR3 goes from the cysteine to the phenylalanine over 15 residues. Only the CDR3 part of the read is kept: 45 bases, read in frame from the first base. Per the germline V gene, SGHVS is the CDR1 and FNYEAQ is the CDR2. This sample is part of a study of identifying expanded T cells in peripheral blood (dated by TCRdb to between 2019 and 2020). As for the study more broadly: Technical replicates were generated by sequencing separate aliquots of the same genomic DNA pool, with four replicates compared pairwise. Overall study outcomes, separate from this receptor: In all healthy donors, the variance in clone template counts between samples taken 2 to 3 weeks apart rose significantly as total template count increased. The binomial model flagged around 1.2 differentially abundant clones between technical replicates, compared with approximately 15 over two weeks and 19 to 20 over approximately four weeks. Across all healthy-donor time intervals, the beta-binomial model significantly cut both the number of clones called differentially abundant and the false-positive rate. The authors expected that over much longer intervals, such as months to years, biological variance in healthy repertoires might increase even further.

No immune events such as infections were documented for the healthy donors during the collection period. To calibrate time-dependent variance in a beta-binomial model of T-cell clone differential abundance, blood repertoires from healthy donors were used as a training cohort. The training cohort included about ten healthy donors, of whom 3 were female and 7 were male. On average the donors were approximately 42 years old, and their ages spanned about 25 to 64 years. Whole blood was collected from each healthy donor at three time points spaced approximately 2 weeks apart and obtained from a commercial supplier. For immunosequencing, genomic DNA was extracted from unsorted whole blood.

The V gene is TRBV7-6 and the J gene is TRBJ2-1; a stretch of 11 junction bases matches TRBD1. The sample taken for sequencing was blood. The receptor comes from a person aged 18 to 69 in good health. Here the CDR3 is given as CASSAGQGGYNEQFF. The sequenced DNA is TGTGCCAGCAGCGCGGGACAGGGGGGTTACAATGAGCAGTTCTTC.